The rows below give T cell receptor beta chains drawn from one sample of a study of T cells after yellow fever vaccination. A single record per CDR3 protein comes from TCRdb applying MiXCR to the 5' RACE reads. The sample consists of 620,000 or so distinct CDR3 sequences, around 16% of them appearing once. The sequences come from PBMCs, collected about 5 days after the first yellow fever vaccination. The receptors shown here come from a young man who received the YFV17D yellow fever vaccine. CDR3s include the opening cysteine and the closing phenylalanine or tryptophan. Clone size is given for some rows only: seen once, a few or many times, or a class if the clone is expanded.

>TRBJ2-7|TRBV5-1|14|-
CASSPDTDSYEQYF
>TRBJ1-2|TRBV12-3/TRBV12-4|11|many
CASSDRYGYTF
>TRBJ2-7|TRBV11-2|17|few
CASSTLGGRLTSYEQYF
>TRBJ2-1|TRBV11-2|16|-
CASSKGSLAKHNEQFF
>TRBJ1-1|TRBV20-1|14|few
CSARDRREHTEAFF
>TRBJ1-3|TRBV12-3/TRBV12-4|16|once
CASTGRQGLSGNTIYF
>TRBJ2-2|TRBV3-1|15|-
CASSHWTKQAGELFF
>TRBJ2-7|TRBV20-1|13|few
CSAYSGVPYEQYF
>TRBJ1-2|TRBV5-4|15|few
CASSLPAGATYGYTF
>TRBJ2-5|TRBV29-1|12|-
CSVQGPQETQYF
>TRBJ1-2|TRBV4-3|14|many
CASSQEQLLNGYTF
>TRBJ1-5|TRBV6-5|18|-
CASSYSWETGRDNQPQHF
>TRBJ2-3|TRBV18|19|few
CASSRSTGGSRVSTDTQYF
>TRBJ1-1|TRBV5-6|13|-
CASSLDRGFLAFF
>TRBJ2-2|TRBV4-2|15|-
CASSQEVSGTGELFF
>TRBJ1-1|TRBV30|12|-
CAWSRGQGEAFF
>TRBJ2-2|TRBV20-1|13|-
CSATGPNTGELFF
>TRBJ2-3|TRBV7-9|16|-
CASSSLPGLVPDTQYF
>TRBJ2-3|TRBV5-1|16|-
CASSLPGQGARGTQYF
>TRBJ2-5|TRBV3-1|17|few
CASSQEGTWRGGETQYF
>TRBJ1-3|TRBV7-9|16|few
CASSPLGWSSGNTIYF
>TRBJ2-3|TRBV7-9|11|-
CASSLRVTQYF
>TRBJ2-7|TRBV5-1|14|-
CASSAREGGDEQYF
>TRBJ2-1|TRBV4-2|16|few
CASSQVASGGYNEQFF
>TRBJ2-1|TRBV6-2/TRBV6-3|12|few
CASKTSGNEQFF
>TRBJ2-7|TRBV7-2|15|few
CASSPGVAGVYEQYF
>TRBJ2-7|TRBV4-2|16|few
CASSQDRRTFSYEQYF
>TRBJ2-7|TRBV7-2|13|-
CASKSGSSYEQYF
>TRBJ1-2|TRBV4-2|13|-
CASSQGRAKDYTF
>TRBJ1-2|TRBV4-2|14|many
CASSQGTGDYGYTF
>TRBJ2-5|TRBV12-3/TRBV12-4|16|few
CASSYRLGEGQETQYF
>TRBJ1-1|TRBV7-9|17|few
CASSLVATTKVSTEAFF
>TRBJ2-7|TRBV12-3/TRBV12-4|13|few
CASSTGGPYEQYF
>TRBJ2-3|TRBV5-1|14|few
CASSLEGAGDTQYF
>TRBJ1-1|TRBV6-1|14|-
CASSPGTLYTEAFF